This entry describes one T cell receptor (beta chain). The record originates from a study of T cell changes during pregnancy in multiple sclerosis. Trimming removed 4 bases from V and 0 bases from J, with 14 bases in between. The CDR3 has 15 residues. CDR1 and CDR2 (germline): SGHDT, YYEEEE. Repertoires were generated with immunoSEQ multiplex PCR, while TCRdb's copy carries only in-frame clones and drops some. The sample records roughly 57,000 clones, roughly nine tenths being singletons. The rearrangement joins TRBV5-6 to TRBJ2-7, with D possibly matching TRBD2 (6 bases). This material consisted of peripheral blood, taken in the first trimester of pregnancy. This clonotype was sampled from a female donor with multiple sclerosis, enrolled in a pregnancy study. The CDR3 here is CASSNAGQGSYEQYF. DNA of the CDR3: TGTGCCAGCAGCAATGCGGGGCAGGGCTCCTACGAGCAGTACTTC.